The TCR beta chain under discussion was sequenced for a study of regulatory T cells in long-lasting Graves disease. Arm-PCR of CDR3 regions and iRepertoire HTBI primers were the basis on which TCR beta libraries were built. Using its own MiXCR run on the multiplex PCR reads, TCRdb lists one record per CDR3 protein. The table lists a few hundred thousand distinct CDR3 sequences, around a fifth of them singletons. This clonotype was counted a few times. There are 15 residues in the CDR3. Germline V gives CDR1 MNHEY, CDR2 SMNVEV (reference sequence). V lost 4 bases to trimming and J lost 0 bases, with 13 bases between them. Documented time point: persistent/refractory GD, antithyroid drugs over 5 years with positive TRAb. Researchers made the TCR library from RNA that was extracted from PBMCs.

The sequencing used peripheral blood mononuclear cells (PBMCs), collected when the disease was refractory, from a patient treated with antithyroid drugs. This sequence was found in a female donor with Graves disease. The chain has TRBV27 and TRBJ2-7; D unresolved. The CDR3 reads CASSSIRLSSYEQYF. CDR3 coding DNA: TGTGCCAGCAGTTCCATCAGGTTGAGCTCCTACGAGCAGTACTTC.